This T cell receptor beta chain appears in the sequencing data of a study of T cells in Graves' hyperthyroidism and ophthalmopathy. Overall study results and limits: Within blood appeared most thyroid clonotypes that had expanded above 0.001.

TCR beta CDR3 regions were amplified from RNA. The HTBI primer set was used in a first-round RT-PCR of the TCR CDR3. TCRdb re-called the multiplex PCR reads with MiXCR, one entry per CDR3 protein. The sample holds about 350,000 distinct CDR3 sequences, approximately 18% seen once. This clonotype has a handful of counts. Its antigen is unknown. Ophthalmopathy in the patients scored at least 3 on Clinical Activity Score and at least 4 on NOSPECS grade, lasting under 3 months. Uncontrolled infection, other autoimmune disease, pregnancy or lactation excluded patients. The receptor comes from a woman in her forties with Graves' ophthalmopathy. What was sequenced was blood.

The CDR3 DNA is TGCGCCAGCAGCCAAGAAAGGCTATATACCGGGGAGCTGTTTTTT. Translation: CASSQERLYTGELFF. The J gene is TRBJ2-2, the V gene TRBV4-3; no reliable D call. V gave up 0 bases and J gave up 5 bases, with 10 bases separating them. This CDR3 comprises 15 residues. Germline assignment: CDR1 LGHNA and CDR2 YSLEER.